The rows below give T cell receptor beta chains drawn from one sample of a study of blood T cell repertoires in COVID-19. Using immunoSEQ multiplex PCR, the repertoire was profiled, and TCRdb retains in-frame clones only, with some absent. Of tens of thousands of clones listed, around 80% are singletons. The material sequenced was peripheral blood. All receptors come from a human donor in a cohort sampled during active COVID-19. Both conserved end residues are part of each CDR3. The order of the fields is D gene, clone size, V gene, J gene, CDR3 protein, CDR3 DNA. The D gene is left open where the match is weak. A clone size is listed for some rows: how often the clone was seen (once, few, many), or a class if it is expanded.

D: .
size: many
V: TRBV6-5
J: TRBJ2-5
CDR3: CAGIWVCEPGETQYF
DNA: TGTGCCGGCATCTGGGTTTGCGAACCCGGGGAGACCCAGTACTTC

D: .
size: .
V: TRBV6-6
J: TRBJ1-6
CDR3: CASSLGGVSYNSPLHF
DNA: TGTGCCAGCAGCCTGGGTGGAGTCTCCTATAATTCACCCCTCCACTTT

D: TRBD1
size: .
V: TRBV7-8
J: TRBJ2-7
CDR3: CASSLAAQGVYEQYF
DNA: TGTGCCAGCAGCTTAGCGGCCCAGGGGGTCTACGAGCAGTACTTC

D: .
size: once
V: TRBV5-4
J: TRBJ1-2
CDR3: CASSFKAGDYGYTF
DNA: TGTGCCAGCAGCTTTAAGGCGGGTGACTATGGCTACACCTTC

D: .
size: .
V: TRBV29-1
J: TRBJ1-1
CDR3: CSVEDTWPRNTEAFF
DNA: TGCAGCGTTGAAGATACCTGGCCACGAAACACTGAAGCTTTCTTT

D: .
size: .
V: TRBV3-1/TRBV3-2
J: TRBJ1-2
CDR3: CASSQGLNYGYTF
DNA: TGTGCCAGCAGCCAGGGACTTAACTATGGCTACACCTTC

D: TRBD1
size: .
V: TRBV6-1
J: TRBJ1-2
CDR3: CASSEARGTGGYTF
DNA: TGTGCCAGCAGTGAAGCCCGTGGGACAGGGGGCTACACCTTC

D: .
size: .
V: TRBV9
J: TRBJ2-3
CDR3: CASSGLDTQYF
DNA: TGTGCCAGCAGCGGACTAGATACGCAGTATTTT

D: TRBD1
size: .
V: TRBV5-6
J: TRBJ1-1
CDR3: CASSLTGAGTEAFF
DNA: TGTGCCAGCAGCTTGACAGGGGCAGGCACTGAAGCTTTCTTT

D: TRBD1
size: .
V: TRBV2
J: TRBJ1-5
CDR3: CASSERGLPNQPQHF
DNA: TGTGCCAGCAGTGAGAGGGGGCTACCGAATCAGCCCCAGCATTTT

D: .
size: .
V: TRBV15
J: TRBJ1-2
CDR3: CATSPRQASYGYTF
DNA: TGTGCCACCAGCCCCCGACAGGCGTCCTATGGCTACACCTTC

D: .
size: .
V: TRBV2
J: TRBJ1-5
CDR3: CASTMDMGSNQPQHF
DNA: TGTGCCAGCACCATGGACATGGGGAGCAATCAGCCCCAGCATTTT

D: TRBD1
size: .
V: TRBV10-3
J: TRBJ1-2
CDR3: CAARQGVEGYTF
DNA: TGTGCCGCGCGACAGGGGGTTGAGGGCTACACCTTC

D: .
size: few
V: TRBV14
J: TRBJ2-7
CDR3: CASSHLGDLNEQYF
DNA: TGTGCCAGCAGCCATTTGGGAGATCTGAACGAGCAGTACTTC

D: .
size: few
V: TRBV11-3
J: TRBJ1-5
CDR3: CASSSSRYNQPQHF
DNA: TGTGCCAGCAGCTCGTCCCGGTACAATCAGCCCCAGCATTTT

D: .
size: .
V: TRBV6-1
J: TRBJ1-5
CDR3: CASTTTDSNQPQHF
DNA: TGTGCCAGCACCACCACTGATAGCAATCAGCCCCAGCATTTT

D: .
size: .
V: TRBV30
J: TRBJ1-5
CDR3: CAWSSGGNQPQHF
DNA: TGTGCCTGGAGTTCCGGGGGGAATCAGCCCCAGCATTTT

D: TRBD1
size: .
V: TRBV5-1
J: TRBJ2-7
CDR3: CASNPNGRGYEQYF
DNA: TGCGCCAGCAACCCAAACGGCAGGGGGTACGAGCAGTACTTC

D: .
size: .
V: TRBV18
J: TRBJ1-1
CDR3: CASSPPQMNTEAFF
DNA: TGTGCCAGCTCACCACCTCAGATGAACACTGAAGCTTTCTTT

D: TRBD1
size: .
V: TRBV5-1
J: TRBJ1-2
CDR3: CASSSDRAYGYTF
DNA: TGCGCCAGCAGCTCCGACAGGGCCTATGGCTACACCTTC

D: TRBD1
size: .
V: TRBV7-3
J: TRBJ2-3
CDR3: CASSATGADTQYF
DNA: TGTGCCAGCAGCGCGACAGGGGCAGATACGCAGTATTTT

D: TRBD1
size: .
V: TRBV7-7
J: TRBJ2-3
CDR3: CASSLNRGRGDTQYF
DNA: TGTGCCAGCAGCTTAAACAGGGGCCGCGGAGATACGCAGTATTTT

D: .
size: .
V: TRBV5-5
J: TRBJ2-3
CDR3: CASSLGGDSDTQYF
DNA: TGTGCCAGCAGCTTGGGTGGAGATTCTGATACGCAGTATTTT

D: TRBD1
size: .
V: TRBV19
J: TRBJ1-4
CDR3: CASSPRTGRDNEKLFF
DNA: TGTGCCAGTAGTCCCCGGACAGGGAGGGATAATGAAAAACTGTTTTTT

D: TRBD1
size: .
V: TRBV3-1/TRBV3-2
J: TRBJ2-7
CDR3: CASSQVPRDRLLEQYF
DNA: TGTGCCAGCAGCCAAGTCCCCCGGGACAGGCTCCTCGAGCAGTACTTC

D: .
size: few
V: TRBV3-1/TRBV3-2
J: TRBJ2-4
CDR3: CASSQVAGKNIQYF
DNA: TGTGCCAGCAGCCAAGTGGCAGGGAAAAACATTCAGTACTTC

D: .
size: .
V: TRBV12-3/TRBV12-4
J: TRBJ2-7
CDR3: CASSLGRREQYF
DNA: TGTGCCAGCAGTTTAGGGCGGAGGGAGCAGTACTTC

D: TRBD2
size: once
V: TRBV3-1/TRBV3-2
J: TRBJ2-3
CDR3: CASSQGLAGGPDTQYF
DNA: TGTGCCAGCAGCCAAGGCCTAGCGGGGGGGCCAGATACGCAGTATTTT

D: TRBD1
size: .
V: TRBV18
J: TRBJ2-3
CDR3: CASSPPTGGPSTDTQYF
DNA: TGTGCCAGCTCACCACCGACAGGGGGGCCTAGCACAGATACGCAGTATTTT

D: .
size: .
V: TRBV19
J: TRBJ1-5
CDR3: CASRTYSDSNQPQHF
DNA: TGTGCCAGTCGAACCTACAGTGATAGCAATCAGCCCCAGCATTTT

D: TRBD1
size: once
V: TRBV7-9
J: TRBJ1-1
CDR3: CASSSGQGFNTEAFF
DNA: TGTGCCAGCAGCTCGGGACAGGGGTTCAACACTGAAGCTTTCTTT

D: .
size: .
V: TRBV12-3/TRBV12-4
J: TRBJ2-7
CDR3: CASSFQGPYEQYF
DNA: TGTGCCAGCAGTTTTCAGGGCCCCTACGAGCAGTACTTC

D: TRBD2
size: .
V: TRBV4-2
J: TRBJ2-5
CDR3: CASSQGPSGGQETQYF
DNA: TGTGCCAGCAGCCAAGGGCCTAGCGGGGGGCAAGAGACCCAGTACTTC

D: TRBD1
size: .
V: TRBV18
J: TRBJ2-7
CDR3: CASSPLGQAYYEQYF
DNA: TGTGCCAGCTCACCTTTGGGACAGGCCTACTACGAGCAGTACTTC

D: .
size: once
V: TRBV27
J: TRBJ2-7
CDR3: CASSLTRVNEQYF
DNA: TGTGCCAGCAGTTTAACGAGGGTAAACGAGCAGTACTTC

D: TRBD1
size: .
V: TRBV4-2
J: TRBJ2-3
CDR3: CASSQVTGGRDTQYF
DNA: TGTGCCAGCAGCCAAGTTACAGGGGGGAGGGATACGCAGTATTTT

D: TRBD2
size: .
V: TRBV19
J: TRBJ2-1
CDR3: CASSPLTSGTYNEQFF
DNA: TGTGCCAGTAGCCCGTTGACTAGCGGTACTTACAATGAGCAGTTCTTC

D: TRBD1
size: few
V: TRBV19
J: TRBJ2-7
CDR3: CASSIGTGGFYEQYF
DNA: TGTGCCAGTAGTATAGGGACAGGGGGCTTCTACGAGCAGTACTTC

D: .
size: few
V: TRBV6-5
J: TRBJ1-3
CDR3: CASQRRGGFGNTIYF
DNA: TGTGCCAGCCAACGAAGGGGTGGGTTTGGAAACACCATATATTTT

D: TRBD1
size: .
V: TRBV6-4
J: TRBJ2-3
CDR3: CASSSGTGNTDTQYF
DNA: TGTGCCAGCAGTTCCGGGACAGGGAACACAGATACGCAGTATTTT

D: TRBD1
size: .
V: TRBV5-1
J: TRBJ1-2
CDR3: CASSLGGQGSGYTF
DNA: TGCGCCAGCAGCTTGGGCGGACAGGGAAGCGGCTACACCTTC

D: .
size: .
V: TRBV6-6
J: TRBJ1-6
CDR3: CASSLSQVLVHF
DNA: TGTGCCAGCAGCCTTTCCCAGGTATTAGTCCACTTT

D: .
size: .
V: TRBV18
J: TRBJ2-7
CDR3: CASSPPGVYEQYF
DNA: TGTGCCAGCTCACCACCAGGGGTCTACGAGCAGTACTTC

D: .
size: .
V: TRBV7-9
J: TRBJ2-1
CDR3: CASSSWSSPAGNEQFF
DNA: TGTGCCAGCAGCTCATGGAGCAGTCCCGCGGGTAATGAGCAGTTCTTC

D: TRBD1
size: .
V: TRBV28
J: TRBJ1-6
CDR3: CASISGGGNNSPLHF
DNA: TGTGCCAGCATATCAGGGGGCGGAAATAATTCACCCCTCCACTTT

D: .
size: .
V: TRBV11-2
J: TRBJ2-2
CDR3: CASSLGLANTGELFF
DNA: TGTGCCAGCAGCTTAGGACTGGCGAACACCGGGGAGCTGTTTTTT

D: TRBD1
size: .
V: TRBV6-5
J: TRBJ2-5
CDR3: CASRGDRGSLETQYF
DNA: TGTGCCAGCAGGGGGGACAGGGGGTCGTTAGAGACCCAGTACTTC

D: .
size: .
V: TRBV18
J: TRBJ1-5
CDR3: CASSPGQRNQPQHF
DNA: TGTGCCAGCTCACCAGGACAGAGAAATCAGCCCCAGCATTTT